This entry concerns a single T cell receptor beta chain. Its specific antigen is unknown. One base away there is no much larger clone; base qualities are not given. The label giving this sample's time point can be read as: cells obtained before transplantation from donor or recipient. CD3+CD4+ and CD3+CD8+ populations were FACS-sorted from unstimulated pre-transplant donor and recipient cells taken from spleen or lymph nodes. The data originate from a study of graft-versus-host responses after intestinal transplantation (dated by TCRdb to about 2021). Context from the whole study: Recipients received multivisceral, liver-intestinal, or isolated intestinal transplants. Every recipient was given anti-thymocyte globulin induction, followed by roughly 3 years of maintenance tacrolimus and steroids. After intestinal transplantation, graft-versus-host and host-versus-graft alloreactive T cell clones in the graft, circulation and bone marrow were tracked using bulk TCR-beta CDR3 sequencing. Alloreactive clones were identified by sequencing pre-transplant mixed lymphocyte reaction products and comparing them with unstimulated pre-transplant donor and recipient T cells. Of the roughly 25 intestinal transplant recipients enrolled in the cohort, one of whom was a retransplant, 3 patients without pretransplant specimens were excluded. A peak of at least 4% donor T cells among recipient peripheral blood mononuclear cells was the definition used for donor T cell macrochimerism. Rather than going through the commercial service, samples from three later patients were sequenced in-house on an Illumina MiSeq and processed with MiXCR. The paper as a whole reports these results and caveats: Patients with donor T cell macrochimerism had high GvH to HvG T cell clonal ratios in their allografts. Early after transplant, peak levels of circulating GvH clones were associated with declines in HvG clones. Conclusions were limited by the relatively low number and heterogeneity of intestinal transplant patients. GvH clones turned up in recipient bone marrow, with some appearing earlier in ileal mucosa or blood, a pattern consistent with an intestinal mucosal origin.

Receptor libraries were prepared by the immunoSEQ multiplex PCR assay. For most patients, genomic DNA was isolated with the Qiagen DNeasy Blood and Tissue Kit and shipped frozen to Adaptive Biotechnologies for TCR sequencing. For most patients, genomic DNA was subjected to high-throughput TCR-beta CDR3 sequencing by Adaptive Biotechnologies. From the authors' description of their analysis: Adaptive's ImmunoSEQ software was the source of the TCR sequencing data for 18 patients, while a few other patients were processed with MiXCR and VDJtools. To correct CD4 versus CD8 sorting errors, any sequence found in both subsets at a frequency ratio below 5:1 was removed. CDR3 nucleotide sequences shared between donor and recipient were removed because their origin could not be assigned. At least 2-fold expansion over unstimulated cells and a minimum CFSE-low frequency of 0.002% (template counts) or 0.001% (read counts) were required for clones to be classified as alloreactive. Mappable clones were those detected in sequenced pre-transplant spleen, lymph node, or MLR CFSE-low populations of the donor or recipient. Cumulative frequency of alloreactive clones was calculated as a percentage of all sequences weighted by copy number. In its TCRdb copy, this immuneACCESS table keeps in-frame sequences only and misses some clones. Where compared with another copy, unresolved V genes explain less than half of these, and the others have no known cause. V, J and clone size are those of that table, while D and trimming were read from the DNA. This sample is represented by about 81,000 clones; approximately 89% of them were singletons. The ten largest make up approximately 0.32% of the sample.

The CDR3 starts with the cysteine, ends with the phenylalanine, and has 11 residues. Solely the CDR3 DNA is kept, with 33 bases framed from the first base. The germline V gene (reference sequence) provides CDR1 GTSNPN and CDR2 SVGIG. V drops 1 base and J drops 5 bases, leaving 5 bases in between. This clonotype was obtained from a human donor who was the organ donor for an intestinal transplant. The sequencing used unstimulated CD4+ T cells sorted from spleen or lymph node cells, collected before transplant. Recombination connected TRBV30 to TRBJ2-5, with the D gene uncertain. The CDR3 protein sequence reads: CAWSGRETQYF. The nucleotide sequence reads TGTGCCTGGAGTGGGCGGGAGACCCAGTACTTC. Outside the CDR3, residues come from the reference TRBV30 and TRBJ2-5 proteins, so the full variable domain is: SQTIHQWPATLVQPVGSPLSLECTVEGTSNPNLYWYRQAAGRGLQLLFYSVGIGQISSEVPQNLSASRPQDRQFILSSKKLLLSDSGFYLCAWSGRETQYFGPGTRLLVL.